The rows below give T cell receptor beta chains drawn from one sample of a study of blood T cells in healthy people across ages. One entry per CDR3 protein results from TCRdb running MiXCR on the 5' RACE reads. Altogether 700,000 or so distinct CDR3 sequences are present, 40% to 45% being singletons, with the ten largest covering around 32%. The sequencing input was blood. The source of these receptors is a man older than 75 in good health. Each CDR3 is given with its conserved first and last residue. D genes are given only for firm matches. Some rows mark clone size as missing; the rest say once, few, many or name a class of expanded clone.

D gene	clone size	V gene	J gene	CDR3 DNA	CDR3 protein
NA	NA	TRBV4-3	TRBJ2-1	TGCGCCAGCAGCCAAATGGACGCAAGCTCCTACAATGAGCAGTTCTTC	CASSQMDASSYNEQFF
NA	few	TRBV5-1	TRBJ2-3	TGCGCCAGCAGCACATTACCGGGACAAGACACAGATACGCAGTATTTT	CASSTLPGQDTDTQYF
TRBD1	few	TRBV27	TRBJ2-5	TGTGCCAGCAGCGGGTGGGGACAGGATCAAGAGACCCAGTACTTC	CASSGWGQDQETQYF
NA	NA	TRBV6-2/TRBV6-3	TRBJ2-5	TGTGCCAGCAGTAGGAGGGGGGCTGAGCAGTACTTC	CASSRRGAEQYF
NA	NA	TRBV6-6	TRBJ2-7	TGTGCCAGCAGTCGGGAGACCTACGAGCAGTACTTC	CASSRETYEQYF
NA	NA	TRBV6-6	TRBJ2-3	TGTGCCAGCAGCCCCAGAGGCACAGATACGCGGTATTTT	CASSPRGTDTRYF
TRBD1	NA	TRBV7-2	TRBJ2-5	TGTGCCAGCAGCGGTAGGGGACAGGGGCTGGGGGAGACCCAGTACTTC	CASSGRGQGLGETQYF
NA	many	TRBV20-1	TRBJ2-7	TGCAGTGCTAGAGATGGGCTAACCGAGCAGTACTTC	CSARDGLTEQYF
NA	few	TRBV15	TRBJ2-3	TGTGCCACCAGCAGAGATATCGGTAGTCCCACAGATACGCAGTATTTT	CATSRDIGSPTDTQYF
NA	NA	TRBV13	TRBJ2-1	TGTGCCAGCAGCTTAGGCCTAGGAGGGGAGAACAATGAGCAGTTCTTC	CASSLGLGGENNEQFF
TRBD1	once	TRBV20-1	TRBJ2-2	TGCAGTGCTAGAGATCCGGGACAGGGGTTTTCCGGGGAGCTGTTTTTT	CSARDPGQGFSGELFF
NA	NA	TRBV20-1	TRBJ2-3	TGCAGTGCTAGACCTTGGCCGGCTAGCACAGATACGCAGTATTTT	CSARPWPASTDTQYF
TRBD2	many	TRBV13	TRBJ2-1	TGTGCCAGCAGCGTAGCGGGAGCTGCGCAGTTCTTC	CASSVAGAAQFF
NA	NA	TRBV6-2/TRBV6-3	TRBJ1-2	TGTGCCGGCAGTTACTACGGGGGAAACTATGGCTACACCTTC	CAGSYYGGNYGYTF
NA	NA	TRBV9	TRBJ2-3	TGTGCCAGCAGCGTAGTCTTTGGCGATGATACGCAGTATTTT	CASSVVFGDDTQYF